The text below deals with one TCR beta chain. Primers used in a second PCR of roughly 6 to 12 cycles were a sample-barcoded 5' primer and a J-beta primer mix. TCRdb reprocessed the 5' RACE reads via MiXCR and lists one record per CDR3 protein. The data hold some 1.5 million distinct CDR3 sequences, with about 30% observed a single time. The CDR3 runs to 14 residues. Per germline, CDR1 SGHRS and CDR2 YFSETQ. Deletions cut 0 bases from V and 5 bases from J, with 10 bases between. This specimen belongs to a study of blood T cells in healthy people across ages. Sequenced: blood. The receptor was derived from a woman between 25 and 40 years old in good health. This chain joins TRBV5-1 and TRBJ2-3; D gene unclear. The CDR3 protein is CASSLEQPGDTQYF. In DNA form, the CDR3 reads TGCGCCAGCAGCTTGGAGCAGCCCGGAGATACGCAGTATTTT.